This T cell receptor (beta chain) was sequenced during a study of T-cell memory formation after mild COVID-19. Study as a whole: Clusters of TCRs were largely donor specific. Findings of the study overall: Contracting CD4+ clones sat mainly in CM and EM; CD8+ in EMRA.

The germline CDR1 and CDR2 sequences are DFQATT and SNEGSKA (reference sequence). The CDR3 has 15 amino acids. Germline trimming cut 2 bases from V and 0 bases from J; bases unmatched to any gene: 4. In this sample, this clonotype turned up many times. The antigen is undetermined. One entry per CDR3 protein, called by TCRdb with MiXCR from the 5' RACE reads. In the table there are roughly 340,000 distinct CDR3 sequences, 15% to 20% of which are singletons. This sequence originates from a man younger than 30 who had mild COVID-19 (a few samples of this study predate the infection). Cell type and time point are not known. The chain carries TRBV20-1 and TRBJ2-7; 10 nucleotides align to TRBD2. Specimen: PBMCs or a T cell subset sorted from them (not recorded which). CDR3 coding DNA: TGCAGTGCTAGACCGCTAGCGGGGGTCTCCTACGAGCAGTACGTC. Residues: CSARPLAGVSYEQYV.